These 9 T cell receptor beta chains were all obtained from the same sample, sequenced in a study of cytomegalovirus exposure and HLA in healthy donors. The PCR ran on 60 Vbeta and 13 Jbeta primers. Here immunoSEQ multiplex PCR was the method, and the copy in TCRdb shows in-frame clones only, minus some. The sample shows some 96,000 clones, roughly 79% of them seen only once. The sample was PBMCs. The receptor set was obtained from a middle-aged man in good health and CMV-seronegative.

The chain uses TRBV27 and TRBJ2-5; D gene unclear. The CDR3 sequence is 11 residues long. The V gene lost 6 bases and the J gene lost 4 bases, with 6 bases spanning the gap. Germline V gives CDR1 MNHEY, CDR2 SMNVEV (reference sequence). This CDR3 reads CASRSVETQYF. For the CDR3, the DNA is TGTGCCAGCAGGTCGGTAGAGACCCAGTACTTC.

The CDR3 DNA follows: TGTGCCAGCAGTTTCCCCAGGACAGCTTTAAATGAAAAACTGTTTTTT. It encodes CASSFPRTALNEKLFF. The V and J genes are TRBV28 and TRBJ1-4, with a possible D match to TRBD1 (6 bases). V was pared by 3 bases and J by 5 bases, with 16 bases between. Germline V gene lookup returns CDR1 MDHEN and CDR2 SYDVKM. The CDR3 spans 16 residues.

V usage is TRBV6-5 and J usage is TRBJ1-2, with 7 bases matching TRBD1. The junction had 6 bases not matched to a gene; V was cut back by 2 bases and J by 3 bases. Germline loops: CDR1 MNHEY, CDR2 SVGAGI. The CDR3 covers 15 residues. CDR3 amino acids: CASSYVTGRDYGYTF. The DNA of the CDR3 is TGTGCCAGCAGTTACGTGACAGGGAGAGACTATGGCTACACCTTC.

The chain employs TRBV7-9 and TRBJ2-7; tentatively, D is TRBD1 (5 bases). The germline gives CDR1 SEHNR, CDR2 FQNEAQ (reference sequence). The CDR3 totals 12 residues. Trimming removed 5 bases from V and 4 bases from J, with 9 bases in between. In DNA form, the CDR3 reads TGTGCCAGCAGCATACAGGTGTACGAGCAGTACTTC. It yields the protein CASSIQVYEQYF.

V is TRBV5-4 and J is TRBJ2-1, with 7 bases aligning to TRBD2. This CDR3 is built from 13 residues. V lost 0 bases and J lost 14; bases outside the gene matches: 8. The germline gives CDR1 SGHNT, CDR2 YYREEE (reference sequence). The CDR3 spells CASSLVSSGGEFF. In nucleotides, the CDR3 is TGTGCCAGCAGCTTGGTGTCTAGCGGAGGCGAGTTCTTC.

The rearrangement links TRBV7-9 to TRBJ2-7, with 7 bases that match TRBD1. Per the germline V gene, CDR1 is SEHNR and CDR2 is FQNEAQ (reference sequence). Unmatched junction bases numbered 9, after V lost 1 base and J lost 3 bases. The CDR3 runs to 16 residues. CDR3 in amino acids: CASSLEDRLYGYEQYF. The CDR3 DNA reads TGTGCCAGCAGCTTAGAGGACAGGTTGTATGGCTACGAGCAGTACTTC. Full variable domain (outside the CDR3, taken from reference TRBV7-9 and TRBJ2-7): DTGVSQNPRHKITKRGQNVTFRCDPISEHNRLYWYRQTLGQGPEFLTYFQNEAQLEKSRLLSDRFSAERPKGSFSTLEIQRTEQGDSAMYLCASSLEDRLYGYEQYFGPGTRLTVT.

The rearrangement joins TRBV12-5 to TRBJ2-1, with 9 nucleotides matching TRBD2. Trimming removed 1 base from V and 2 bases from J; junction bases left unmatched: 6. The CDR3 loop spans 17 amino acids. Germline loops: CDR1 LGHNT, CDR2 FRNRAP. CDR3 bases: TGTGCTAGTGGTTTGGGTATAGCGGGGGACACCTACAATGAGCAGTTCTTC. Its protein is CASGLGIAGDTYNEQFF.

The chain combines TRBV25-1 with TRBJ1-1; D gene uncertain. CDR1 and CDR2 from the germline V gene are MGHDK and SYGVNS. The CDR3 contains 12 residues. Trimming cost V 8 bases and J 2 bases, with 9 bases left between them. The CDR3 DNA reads TGTGCCAGCCTAGGATACAACACTGAAGCTTTCTTT. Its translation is CASLGYNTEAFF.

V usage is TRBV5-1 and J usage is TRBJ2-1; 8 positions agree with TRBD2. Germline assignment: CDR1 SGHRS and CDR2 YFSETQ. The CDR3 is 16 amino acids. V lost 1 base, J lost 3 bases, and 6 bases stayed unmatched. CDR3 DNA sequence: TGCGCCAGCAGCTTGATCTCGCGGGGGGACTACAATGAGCAGTTCTTC. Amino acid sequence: CASSLISRGDYNEQFF.